The sequence of this T cell receptor beta chain was determined in a study of blood T cell repertoires in COVID-19 (dated by TCRdb to the early 2020s). Turning to the overall study: Collaborator samples came from the United States, Italy and Spain and covered acute and convalescent phases of COVID-19. The material from the prospective study consisted of cDNA or gDNA derived from T cells, B-cell-depleted T cells, or PBMCs. The sample metadata nearly always contained a de-identified subject ID, COVID-19 status, age in years and sex. A freely available public database, intended as a resource for researchers studying the immune response to SARS-CoV-2, is where the repertoires were released. HLA class I and class II types, where available, came from metadata supplied by the sample provider rather than from assay-based typing. Deeply sampled blood TCRbeta repertoires from subjects exposed to, actively infected with, or recovered from COVID-19 were included in the dataset. Samples were obtained from the ongoing ImmuneRACE study (first 160 participants) and from over 1,000 subjects provided by 6 global collaborators.

Beyond this particular receptor, the publication reports: The amount of clinical and demographic metadata varied by source and participant and was provided uncurated.

The collaborating institutions used their own protocols to collect whole blood in K2EDTA tubes. For TCRbeta analysis, collaborator samples were shipped as frozen whole blood, as isolated PBMCs, or as DNA extracted from either sample type. TCRbeta CDR3 regions were amplified from genomic DNA by means of the immunoSEQ Assay, a bias-controlled multiplex PCR. Concerning the study's data processing: Nucleated cell counts per sample were estimated from amplification of reference gene primers within the assay. To quantify the absolute abundance of each unique TCRbeta CDR3 rearrangement, sequence reads were collapsed and filtered. Productive Simpson clonality was computed per sample as the square root of Simpson's diversity index over productive rearrangements. The immuneACCESS repertoire file appears here via TCRdb, limited to in-frame rearrangements. These files lack a portion of the clones; in checked studies, under half of the deficit traces to unresolved V genes, and the cause of the others is not known. The V and J calls and clone size are taken from that table; D and trimming were inferred from the DNA. Present in this sample are tens of thousands of clones, approximately 89% of which were seen just once. The top ten constitute nearly 5% of the sample.

V ends up 0 bases short and J 1 base short, with an unmatched junction base count of 10. Including the terminal cysteine and phenylalanine, the CDR3 comprises 18 residues. The sequence is cut down to CDR3 DNA, 54 bases in frame from base 1. The germline V gene gives CDR1 as SGHRS and CDR2 as YFSETQ. To note about this clone: It has no known antigen specificity. No quality values exist for individual bases; no much larger clone is one base distant.

Recombination connected TRBV5-1 to TRBJ2-3, and 8 bases in between align with TRBD1. The clonotype was recovered from a man in his sixties with active COVID-19. The source material was peripheral blood. CDR3 region: CASSLAPGGASGTDTQYF. The nucleotides are TGCGCCAGCAGCTTGGCACCAGGGGGCGCTTCTGGCACAGATACGCAGTATTTT.